The clone carrying this T cell receptor (beta chain) was found once. Its antigen is still unknown. This sample was included in a study of cytomegalovirus exposure and HLA in healthy donors. Study context: A subsequent analysis stated that the 100 to 150 validation repertoires were run on the same platform as the roughly 670 first-cohort repertoires.

Per germline, CDR1 MNHEY and CDR2 SMNVEV (reference sequence). The J segment lost 6 bases and the V segment lost 6 bases, leaving 11 bases of the junction unmatched. This CDR3 has 16 amino acids. Regarding the study as a whole: Accounts indicate the classifier identified cytomegalovirus status with strong specificity and sensitivity. Rare TCR sequences dominated, though some public TCRs recurred in many donors. The authors listed around 150 TCR beta chains as cytomegalovirus-associated.

Repertoires were generated with immunoSEQ multiplex PCR, while TCRdb's copy carries only in-frame clones and drops some. Of approximately 270,000 clones in the sample, more than 75% are singletons; the top ten hold around 12%. Material: PBMCs. The V gene is TRBV27, the J gene TRBJ1-2; 12 nucleotides line up with TRBD1. The receptor was derived from a man aged 18 to 35 in good health and CMV-seropositive. The CDR3 DNA is TGTGCCAGCAGCCTAACCGGGACAGGGGGCTTCCATGGCTACACCTTC. Its protein is CASSLTGTGGFHGYTF.